What follows are 11 T cell receptor beta chains derived from one specimen sequenced in a study of CD8 T cells in Susac syndrome. RNA totalling roughly 0.5 to 1 ug underwent reverse transcription with random hexamers. MiXCR, applied by TCRdb to the immunoSEQ multiplex PCR reads, yields one record per CDR3 protein. The sample has about 71,000 distinct CDR3 sequences, just over 90% seen once; the top ten hold about 0.15%. The sequencing sample was made of CD4+ T cells from PBMCs. The receptor source for this set is a human donor with Susac syndrome.

The gene calls are TRBV29-1 and TRBJ2-1; perhaps TRBD1 as D (6 bases). V was cut by 7 bases and J by 3 bases, with 13 bases left in between. Per the germline V gene, CDR1 is SQVTM and CDR2 is ANQGSEA. The CDR3 has 13 residues. The CDR3 is CSGGQLIYNEQFF. The CDR3 DNA sequence: TGCAGCGGTGGACAGCTTATCTACAATGAGCAGTTCTTC.

This chain connects TRBV20-1 to TRBJ1-4; D unresolved. The CDR3 runs 13 residues. V lost 3 bases to trimming and J lost 3 bases, with 8 bases between them. The V gene's germline CDR1 is DFQATT and CDR2 SNEGSKA (reference sequence). CDR3 sequence (DNA): TGCAGTGCTAGGGCAGGCGCTAATGAAAAACTGTTTTTT. Residues: CSARAGANEKLFF.

This clonotype was observed a single time. The V and J genes are TRBV30 and TRBJ2-7; the D is unclear. The length of the CDR3 is 15 residues. Trimming cost V 0 bases and J 2 bases, with 14 bases left between them. Germline V CDR1 and CDR2: GTSNPN, SVGIG (reference sequence). In DNA form, the CDR3 reads TGTGCCTGGAGTGTACGCCCCAGTGTCACCTACGAGCAGTACTTC. Translated, it gives CAWSVRPSVTYEQYF.

The gene calls are TRBV5-4 and TRBJ1-2, with D perhaps matching TRBD1 (6 bases). The V gene lost 6 bases and the J gene lost 6 bases, with 18 bases spanning the gap. There are 14 residues in the CDR3. Germline loops: CDR1 SGHNT, CDR2 YYREEE (reference sequence). CDR3 region: CASMRGREVHGYTF. CDR3 nucleotide sequence: TGTGCCAGCATGAGGGGGAGAGAAGTCCATGGCTACACCTTC. Full variable domain (missing parts from reference TRBV5-4 and TRBJ1-2): ETGVTQSPTHLIKTRGQQVTLRCSSQSGHNTVSWYQQALGQGPQFIFQYYREEENGRGNFPPRFSGLQFPNYSSELNVNALELDDSALYLCASMRGREVHGYTFGSGTRLTVV.

V usage is TRBV7-2 and J usage is TRBJ2-2; TRBD1 is a possible D gene (5 bases). Germline V lookup: CDR1 SGHTA, CDR2 FQGNSA. V lost 2 bases and J lost 0, with 13 bases in between. CDR3 length: 17 residues. The CDR3 bases are TGTGCCAGCAGCTTATATGTTCCAGGGACGAACACCGGGGAGCTGTTTTTT. Amino acids: CASSLYVPGTNTGELFF.

The chain has TRBV28 and TRBJ1-5, with no clear D. The CDR3 sequence is 12 residues long. Trimming removed 2 bases at V and 6 bases at J, with 5 bases between. Per germline, CDR1 MDHEN and CDR2 SYDVKM. CDR3: CASSLPGQPQHF. In DNA, the CDR3 is TGTGCCAGCAGTTTACCCGGTCAGCCCCAGCATTTT. Using reference TRBV28 and TRBJ1-5 for the parts outside the CDR3, the full variable domain is DVKVTQSSRYLVKRTGEKVFLECVQDMDHENMFWYRQDPGLGLRLIYFSYDVKMKEKGDIPEGYSVSREKKERFSLILESASTNQTSMYLCASSLPGQPQHFGDGTRLSIL.

J is TRBJ2-3 and V is TRBV2, with D tentatively TRBD1 (5 bases). The V end was cut by 7 bases, the J end by 4 bases, with 15 bases between. The CDR3 is 14 residues long. Germline values: CDR1 SNHLY, CDR2 FYNNEI. In nucleotides, the CDR3 is TGTGCCAGCACCAGGGCAGGGTTCGCAGATACGCAGTATTTT. Protein sequence: CASTRAGFADTQYF.

Concerning this clonotype: One end of the junction does not line up with germline, which may come from a read error. The chain combines TRBV7-7 with TRBJ2-3; D possibly matches TRBD1 or TRBD2 (6 bases each). Germline values: CDR1 SSHAT, CDR2 FNYEAQ (reference sequence). CDR3 size: 15 residues. The CDR3 sequence: CASSSGGGRGDTQYF. The DNA for the CDR3 is TGTGCTAGCAGCTCCGGTGGGGGGCGGGGAGATACGCAGTATTTT.

The chain carries TRBV6-5 and TRBJ1-6; no clear D. Per the germline V gene, CDR1 is MNHEY and CDR2 is SVGAGI. V dropped 6 bases and J dropped 6 bases, with 9 bases sitting between them. The CDR3 is 13 amino acids. The CDR3 protein is CASRSLSNSPLHF. Written as DNA, the CDR3 is TGTGCCAGCAGATCCCTCAGTAATTCACCCCTCCACTTT.

This clonotype was observed a handful of times. This chain connects TRBV27 to TRBJ2-5; unclear D gene. The V and J ends lost 11 bases and 1 base respectively, with 2 bases between them. The CDR3 is 9 amino acids. Germline V lookup: CDR1 MNHEY, CDR2 SMNVEV (reference sequence). The chain's CDR3 is CASQETQYF. Written as DNA, the CDR3 is TGTGCCTCCCAAGAGACCCAGTACTTC.

This clonotype was found a few times. The gene calls are TRBV7-9 and TRBJ1-2, with no clear D. The germline V gene encodes CDR1 SEHNR and CDR2 FQNEAQ (reference sequence). CDR3 length equals 13 residues. V lost 0 bases, J lost 2 bases, and 4 bases lay in between. The CDR3 loop is CASSLAGNYGYTF. In DNA, the CDR3 is TGTGCCAGCAGCTTAGCTGGGAACTATGGCTACACCTTC.